The entry below gives a single T cell receptor (beta chain) sequence along with its context. Its antigen is not identified. This sample is drawn from a study of brain T cells in children with intractable seizures. The sequenced cases were selected for having the highest brain T cell transcript signatures. Patients received at least one anti-epileptic drug before surgery. This CDR3 contains 17 residues. V dropped 4 bases and J dropped 0; count of bases not matched to a gene: 4. CDR1 and CDR2 from the germline V gene are SGHRS and YFSETQ. General observations from the study: Pre-surgery blood may have been undersampled, hiding some clones.

Method: immunoSEQ multiplex PCR; TCRdb's copy keeps in-frame clones and lacks some. The sample has 60,000 to 65,000 clones, approximately 94% seen once; the top ten hold 0.3% to 0.45%. The sequence was collected from a boy younger than two with focal cortical dysplasia and intractable seizures. The sample consisted of peripheral blood, taken at surgery. The chain has TRBV5-1 and TRBJ2-3, with 14 bases identical to TRBD2. CDR3 in amino acids: CASSLRLAGGSTDTQYF. The DNA for the CDR3 is TGCGCCAGCAGCCTGAGACTAGCGGGGGGGAGCACAGATACGCAGTATTTT.